The 28 T cell receptor beta chains in this list originate from one sample, sequenced in a study of control samples from healthy donors and cancer patients. The assay was immunoSEQ multiplex PCR, and TCRdb's table has in-frame clones only and misses some. The data show a few hundred thousand clones, roughly 90% seen once. Sequenced material: PBMCs. The receptors derive from a man in his forties or fifties with head and neck cancer.

The chain recombines TRBV6-6 with TRBJ1-2, with 7 bases that match TRBD1. This CDR3 is built from 13 residues. J lost 4 bases, V lost 6 bases, and 5 bases had no gene match. Germline values: CDR1 MNHNY, CDR2 SVGAGI (reference sequence). CDR3 residues: CASSDGTVYGYTF. The CDR3, as DNA: TGTGCCAGCAGCGACGGGACAGTCTATGGCTACACCTTC.

This chain uses TRBV9 with TRBJ2-1; D not certain. Germline V gives CDR1 SGDLS, CDR2 YYNGEE. There are 15 residues in the CDR3. Trimming removed 0 bases at V and 2 bases at J, with 9 bases between. CDR3 amino acids: CASSVVPDTYNEQFF. The CDR3 DNA reads as TGTGCCAGCAGCGTAGTTCCCGATACCTACAATGAGCAGTTCTTC.

The rearrangement joins TRBV19 to TRBJ2-7, with a weak D call TRBD1 (6 bases). V was cut by 5 bases and J by 0 bases, with 14 bases left in between. Germline CDR1 LNHDA, CDR2 SQIVND (reference sequence). CDR3 length equals 15 residues. The CDR3, as DNA: TGTGCCAGTAGTTCGCAGGGGCCTGGCTCCTACGAGCAGTACTTC. It specifies CASSSQGPGSYEQYF.

The chain couples TRBV29-1 to TRBJ2-3; TRBD2 agrees at 7 bases. Losses at the gene ends were 5 bases for V and 2 bases for J; bases not matched to a gene: 4. CDR1 SQVTM and CDR2 ANQGSEA come from the germline V gene. CDR3 length equals 13 residues. CDR3 amino acids: CSVLLAATDTQYF. The CDR3 nucleotides are TGCAGCGTTCTGCTAGCGGCCACAGATACGCAGTATTTT.

This rearrangement joins TRBV27 to TRBJ2-2; maybe TRBD1 (6 bases). The germline V gene encodes CDR1 MNHEY and CDR2 SMNVEV (reference sequence). The CDR3 covers 13 residues. V gave up 5 bases and J gave up 6 bases, with 10 bases separating them. CDR3 sequence (DNA): TGTGCCAGCAGTCCACAGGGATCCGGGGAGCTGTTTTTT. Translating it yields CASSPQGSGELFF.

This clone was found a few times. V gene TRBV5-1 combines with J gene TRBJ1-2, with 7 positions matching TRBD1. The CDR3 extends over 17 amino acids. Per germline, CDR1 SGHRS and CDR2 YFSETQ. V lost 0 bases, J lost 6 bases, and 14 bases stayed unmatched. The chain's CDR3 is CASSLDGRQGTSDGYTF. The CDR3 coding sequence is TGCGCCAGCAGCTTGGATGGTAGACAGGGAACTTCCGATGGCTACACCTTC.

The V gene is TRBV14, the J gene TRBJ2-5, with D tentatively TRBD1 (6 bases). This CDR3 is 15 amino acids long. V was trimmed by 1 base and J by 2 bases, leaving 11 bases between them. CDR1 is SGHDN, CDR2 FVKESK, per germline. The CDR3 DNA sequence: TGTGCCAGCAGCCAAGGTGTGGGGGCTCAAGAGACCCAGTACTTC. This translates into CASSQGVGAQETQYF.

The rearrangement joins TRBV27 to TRBJ2-2; D gene ambiguous. V was trimmed by 7 bases and J by 6 bases, leaving 6 bases between them. This CDR3 spans 11 amino acids. CDR1 is MNHEY, CDR2 SMNVEV, per germline (reference sequence). Here the CDR3 reads CASKRPGELFF. Written as DNA, the CDR3 is TGTGCCAGCAAGAGGCCCGGGGAGCTGTTTTTT.

The CDR3 DNA reads as TGTGCCAGCAGCCCGGGGGGATCCTACGAGCAGTACTTC. It codes for CASSPGGSYEQYF. The chain joins TRBV7-6 to TRBJ2-7; 7 bases map to TRBD2. Losses at the gene ends were 5 bases for V and 1 base for J; bases not matched to a gene: 2. The CDR3 runs to 13 residues. From germline, CDR1 is SGHVS and CDR2 FNYEAQ. The whole variable domain, remainder taken from reference TRBV7-6 and TRBJ2-7, is GAGVSQSPRYKVTKRGQDVALRCDPISGHVSLYWYRQALGQGPEFLTYFNYEAQQDKSGLPNDRFSAERPEGSISTLTIQRTEQRDSAMYRCASSPGGSYEQYFGPGTRLTVT.

The V call is TRBV27, the J call TRBJ2-1; D perhaps matches TRBD2 (5 bases). The CDR3 runs to 13 residues. V was trimmed by 6 bases and J by 8 bases, leaving 14 bases between them. Looked up from germline, CDR1 is MNHEY and CDR2 is SMNVEV (reference sequence). CDR3: CASRPLLGDEQFF. CDR3 nucleotides: TGTGCCAGCAGACCTCTACTAGGCGATGAGCAGTTCTTC.

This clone was counted a single time. CDR3 coding DNA: TGTGCCAGCACTCCATCAGGAGAGTACTATGGCTACACCTTC. This encodes CASTPSGEYYGYTF. The gene calls are TRBV28 and TRBJ1-2; D gene uncertain. The CDR3 spans 14 residues. Germline-derived CDR1 and CDR2 are MDHEN and SYDVKM. V lost 7 bases and J lost 3, with 15 bases in between.

The chain combines TRBV11-2 with TRBJ1-3, with a weak D call TRBD1 (5 bases). Trimming shortened V by 4 bases and J by 4 bases, and 14 bases separated the two germline ends. The CDR3 contains 15 residues. Looked up from germline, CDR1 is SGHAT and CDR2 is FQNNGV. In nucleotides, the CDR3 is TGTGCCAGCAGCTCGACGCTACGACAGGGAAACACCATATATTTT. Its protein is CASSSTLRQGNTIYF.

V gene TRBV14 combines with J gene TRBJ2-7; D unclear. The germline gives CDR1 SGHDN, CDR2 FVKESK. The CDR3 runs 14 residues. Trimming took 1 base from V and 3 from J, leaving 10 bases between them. The CDR3 loop reads CASSQGPSLYEQYF. Here the CDR3 DNA reads TGTGCCAGCAGCCAAGGGCCAAGTCTCTACGAGCAGTACTTC.

The chain combines TRBV9 with TRBJ2-2; 7 positions agree with TRBD1. V was clipped by 5 bases and J by 5 bases; unmatched bases: 6. The CDR3 covers 14 residues. In germline, CDR1 is SGDLS, CDR2 YYNGEE. CDR3 sequence reads: CASRGTVGTGELFF. The CDR3 nucleotides are TGTGCCAGCAGAGGGACAGTGGGGACCGGGGAGCTGTTTTTT.

This chain links TRBV7-2 with TRBJ2-2, with 7 bases lining up with TRBD1. The junction had 9 bases not matched to a gene; V was cut back by 5 bases and J by 3 bases. The CDR3 runs to 16 residues. Germline CDR1 and CDR2: SGHTA and FQGNSA. Written as DNA, the CDR3 is TGTGCCAGCAGCCTCAGACAGGGTATGCACACCGGGGAGCTGTTTTTT. This translates into CASSLRQGMHTGELFF.

The chain joins TRBV7-3 to TRBJ1-6; D may be TRBD1 (5 bases). This CDR3 comprises 14 residues. The V end was cut by 2 bases, the J end by 9 bases, with 11 bases between. The V gene's germline CDR1 is SGHTA and CDR2 FQGTGA. The CDR3 DNA follows: TGTGCCAGCAGCTTACAGGGAGTGGGTTCACCCCTCCACTTT. Translating gives CASSLQGVGSPLHF.

This sequence joins TRBV5-1 and TRBJ2-3; possibly TRBD1 for D (6 bases). Germline CDR1 SGHRS, CDR2 YFSETQ. There are 16 residues in the CDR3. Trimming took 3 bases from V and 0 from J, leaving 14 bases between them. This CDR3 reads CASSSKGGYSTDTQYF. The CDR3 bases are TGCGCCAGCAGCTCCAAAGGGGGTTACAGCACAGATACGCAGTATTTT.

This chain's CDR3 is CASSLRQQGGEQFF. CDR3 DNA: TGTGCCAGCAGCCTTCGACAACAGGGCGGTGAGCAGTTCTTC. The chain uses TRBV7-3 and TRBJ2-1; D might be TRBD1 (6 bases). CDR3 length: 14 residues. From germline, CDR1 is SGHTA and CDR2 FQGTGA. V was pared by 5 bases and J by 9 bases, with 17 bases between.

This chain joins TRBV28 and TRBJ1-4; D might be TRBD1 (5 bases). Trimming stripped 6 bases from V and 1 base from J, with 24 bases between. This CDR3 has 19 amino acids. The germline V gene encodes CDR1 MDHEN and CDR2 SYDVKM. Here the CDR3 DNA reads TGTGCCAGCAGATCGGGGGTTCGGTGGCAACCGCTAACTAATGAAAAACTGTTTTTT. It translates to CASRSGVRWQPLTNEKLFF.

The chain has TRBV25-1 and TRBJ2-7, with 7 bases identical to TRBD2. The CDR3 consists of 12 residues. Per the germline V gene, CDR1 is MGHDK and CDR2 is SYGVNS. V was clipped by 7 bases and J by 7 bases; unmatched bases: 7. CDR3 bases: TGTGCCAGCAAGGGGCTGGGGGGGGAGCAGTACTTC. As protein: CASKGLGGEQYF.

The V gene is TRBV30, the J gene TRBJ2-1; 7 bases fit TRBD2. The V segment lost 0 bases and the J segment 8 bases; nucleotides outside the gene matches: 10. The CDR3 spans 15 residues. Germline loops: CDR1 GTSNPN, CDR2 SVGIG (reference sequence). The CDR3, as DNA: TGTGCCTGGAGTGTACTAAGTAGCGGGCGGGATGAGCAGTTCTTC. Protein: CAWSVLSSGRDEQFF.

The gene calls are TRBV30 and TRBJ2-7; the D is unclear. Germline V CDR1 and CDR2: GTSNPN, SVGIG (reference sequence). Deletions cut 3 bases from V and 0 bases from J, with 6 bases between. The length of the CDR3 is 12 residues. The CDR3 DNA reads TGTGCCTGGAGACCCGGCTCCTACGAGCAGTACTTC. Translating gives CAWRPGSYEQYF.

The chain uses TRBV6-5 and TRBJ2-1; D perhaps matches TRBD2 (6 bases). The ends were cut back, 6 bases at V and 3 bases at J, with 12 bases in the middle. The CDR3 is 14 amino acids. The germline CDR1 and CDR2 sequences are MNHEY and SVGAGI. Here the CDR3 DNA reads TGTGCCAGCAGAGGCGGGGAGTTCTACAATGAGCAGTTCTTC. Protein product: CASRGGEFYNEQFF.

The V gene is TRBV18, the J gene TRBJ1-5; tentatively, D is TRBD1 (5 bases). The CDR3 is 14 residues long. Trimming cost V 2 bases and J 7 bases, with 12 bases left between them. From germline, CDR1 is KGHSH and CDR2 LQKENI. The CDR3, as DNA: TGTGCCAGCTCACCAACGGGGCCAGGGCAGCCCCAGCATTTT. Protein sequence: CASSPTGPGQPQHF.

This clone has a single count. V usage is TRBV5-4 and J usage is TRBJ2-1; 10 bases agree with TRBD1. Per the germline V gene, CDR1 is SGHNT and CDR2 is YYREEE (reference sequence). CDR3 length equals 16 residues. V lost 5 bases, J lost 8 bases, and 13 bases stayed unmatched. CDR3: CASSPGPGTGVDEQFF. CDR3 nucleotide sequence: TGTGCCAGCAGTCCGGGCCCCGGGACAGGGGTGGATGAGCAGTTCTTC. The variable domain in full, completed from reference TRBV5-4 and TRBJ2-1, reads ETGVTQSPTHLIKTRGQQVTLRCSSQSGHNTVSWYQQALGQGPQFIFQYYREEENGRGNFPPRFSGLQFPNYSSELNVNALELDDSALYLCASSPGPGTGVDEQFFGPGTRLTVL.

The rearrangement joins TRBV7-2 to TRBJ2-3; D not certain. V was cut by 1 base and J by 0 bases, with 8 bases left in between. Germline-derived CDR1 and CDR2 are SGHTA and FQGNSA. The CDR3 has 15 residues. The CDR3 protein is CASSLGYGSTDTQYF. The CDR3 DNA sequence: TGTGCCAGCAGCTTAGGTTACGGTAGCACAGATACGCAGTATTTT.

The rearrangement uses TRBV3-1 (or the pseudogene TRBV3-2) and TRBJ2-7; maybe TRBD2 (6 bases). The ends were cut back, 4 bases at V and 1 base at J, with 14 bases in the middle. This CDR3 is built from 15 residues. Germline V gene sequence: CDR1 LGHDT, CDR2 YNNKEL (reference sequence). The CDR3 loop reads CASSRSSGDSYEQYF. DNA for the CDR3: TGTGCCAGCAGCCGCTCGTCGGGGGATTCCTACGAGCAGTACTTC.

The rearrangement uses TRBV24-1 and TRBJ2-5, with TRBD2 matching 13 bases. This CDR3 contains 17 residues. Per germline, CDR1 KGHDR and CDR2 SFDVKD. Trimming took 5 bases from V and 2 from J; bases not matched to a gene: 7. CDR3 DNA sequence: TGTGCCACCAGTGGAAACGGGACTAGCGGGGTGCAAGAGACCCAGTACTTC. Amino acid sequence: CATSGNGTSGVQETQYF.